This TCR beta chain was obtained from a study of identical twins. In germline, CDR1 is MDHEN, CDR2 SYDVKM. Trimming removed 3 bases from V and 1 base from J; junction bases left unmatched: 5. This CDR3 contains 15 residues. This clonotype has only one observation. Its antigen remains unknown. Study-level results: Because invariant MAIT and iNKT cells could be present, zero-insertion analyses could be partly confounded. A cross-sectional statistical analysis, not follow-up of the same donors, supported the conclusions.

A universal primer site arose from template switching, and cDNA bore unique molecular identifiers. TCRdb reanalysed the 5' RACE reads using MiXCR and keeps one entry per CDR3 protein. The sample holds about 530,000 distinct CDR3 sequences, 20% to 25% seen once. These data are also associated with another study on yellow fever vaccine responses in identical twins.

The chain links TRBV28 to TRBJ2-5, with 7 bases that match TRBD2. The origin of this receptor is a woman aged 18-29 years in good health. Specimen: CD4+ T cells sorted from blood. The CDR3 bases are TGTGCCAGCAGTTTTCGGGGGGTTCTCCAAGAGACCCAGTACTTC. It is translated as CASSFRGVLQETQYF.